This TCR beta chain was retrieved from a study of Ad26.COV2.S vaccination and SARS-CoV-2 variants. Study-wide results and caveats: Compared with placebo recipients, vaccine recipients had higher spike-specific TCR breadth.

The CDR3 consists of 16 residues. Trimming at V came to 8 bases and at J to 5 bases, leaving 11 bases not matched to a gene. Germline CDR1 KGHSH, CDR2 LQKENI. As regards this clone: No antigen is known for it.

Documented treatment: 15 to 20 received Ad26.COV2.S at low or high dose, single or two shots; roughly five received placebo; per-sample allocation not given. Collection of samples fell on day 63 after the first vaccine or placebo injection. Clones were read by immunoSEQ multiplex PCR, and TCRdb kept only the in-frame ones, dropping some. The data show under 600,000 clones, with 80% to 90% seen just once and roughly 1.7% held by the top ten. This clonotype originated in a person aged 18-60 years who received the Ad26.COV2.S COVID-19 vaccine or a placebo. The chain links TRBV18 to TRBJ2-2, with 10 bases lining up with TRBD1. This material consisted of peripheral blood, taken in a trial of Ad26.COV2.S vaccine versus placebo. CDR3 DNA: TGTGCCAGCCACAAGGGGACAGGGGAGAGGACCGGGGAGCTGTTTTTT. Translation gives CASHKGTGERTGELFF.